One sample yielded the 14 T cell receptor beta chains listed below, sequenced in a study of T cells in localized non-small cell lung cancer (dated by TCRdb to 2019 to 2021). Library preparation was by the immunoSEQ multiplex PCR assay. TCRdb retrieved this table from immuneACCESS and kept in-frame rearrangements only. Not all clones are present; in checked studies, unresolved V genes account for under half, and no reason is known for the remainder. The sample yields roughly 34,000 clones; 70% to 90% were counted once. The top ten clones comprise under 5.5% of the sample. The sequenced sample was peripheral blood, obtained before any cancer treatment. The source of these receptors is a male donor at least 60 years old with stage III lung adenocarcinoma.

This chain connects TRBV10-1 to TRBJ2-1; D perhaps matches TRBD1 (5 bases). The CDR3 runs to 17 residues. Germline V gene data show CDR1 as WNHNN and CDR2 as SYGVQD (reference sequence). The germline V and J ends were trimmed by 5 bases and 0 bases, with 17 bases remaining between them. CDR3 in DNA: TGCGCCAGCAGTAAAGGACAAGAGTTAAGCTCCTACAATGAGCAGTTCTTC. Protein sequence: CASSKGQELSSYNEQFF.

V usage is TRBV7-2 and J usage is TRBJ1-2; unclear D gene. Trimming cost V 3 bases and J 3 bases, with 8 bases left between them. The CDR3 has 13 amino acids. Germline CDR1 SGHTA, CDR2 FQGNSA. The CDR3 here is CASSLAGHYGYTF. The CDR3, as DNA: TGTGCCAGCAGCTTGGCGGGCCACTATGGCTACACCTTC.

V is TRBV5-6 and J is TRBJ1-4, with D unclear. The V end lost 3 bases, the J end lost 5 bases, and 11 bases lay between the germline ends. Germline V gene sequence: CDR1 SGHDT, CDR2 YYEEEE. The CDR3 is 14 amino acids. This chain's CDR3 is CASSSWSGNEKLFF. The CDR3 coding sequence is TGTGCCAGCAGCTCATGGAGTGGCAATGAAAAACTGTTTTTT.

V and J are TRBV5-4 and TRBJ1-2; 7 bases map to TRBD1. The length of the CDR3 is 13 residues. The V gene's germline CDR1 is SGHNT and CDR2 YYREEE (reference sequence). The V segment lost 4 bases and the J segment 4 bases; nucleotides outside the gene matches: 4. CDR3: CASSRQGSYGYTF. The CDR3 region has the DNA TGTGCCAGCAGCAGACAGGGAAGCTATGGCTACACCTTC.

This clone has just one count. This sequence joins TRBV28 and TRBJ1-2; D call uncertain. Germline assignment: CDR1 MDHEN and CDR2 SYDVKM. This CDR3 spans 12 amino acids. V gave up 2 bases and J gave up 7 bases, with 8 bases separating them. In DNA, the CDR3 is TGTGCCAGCAGTTTAAAGGGAATTGGCTACACCTTC. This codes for CASSLKGIGYTF.

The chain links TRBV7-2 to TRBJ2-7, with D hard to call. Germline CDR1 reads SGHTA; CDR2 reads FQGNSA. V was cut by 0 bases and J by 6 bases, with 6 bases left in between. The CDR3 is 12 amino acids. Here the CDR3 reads CASSLALGEQYF. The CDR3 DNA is TGTGCCAGCAGCTTAGCCCTCGGCGAGCAGTACTTC.

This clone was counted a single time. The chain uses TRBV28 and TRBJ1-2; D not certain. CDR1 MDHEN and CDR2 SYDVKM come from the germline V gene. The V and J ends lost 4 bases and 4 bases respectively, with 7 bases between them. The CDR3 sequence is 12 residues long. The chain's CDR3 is CASSSGPYGYTF. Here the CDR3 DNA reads TGTGCCAGCAGTTCCGGCCCCTATGGCTACACCTTC.

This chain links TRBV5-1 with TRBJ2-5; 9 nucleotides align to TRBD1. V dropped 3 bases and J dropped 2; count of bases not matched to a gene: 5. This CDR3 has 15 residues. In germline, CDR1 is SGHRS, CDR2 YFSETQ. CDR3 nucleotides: TGCGCCAGCAGCTACCGGGACAGGGTACAAGAGACCCAGTACTTC. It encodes CASSYRDRVQETQYF.

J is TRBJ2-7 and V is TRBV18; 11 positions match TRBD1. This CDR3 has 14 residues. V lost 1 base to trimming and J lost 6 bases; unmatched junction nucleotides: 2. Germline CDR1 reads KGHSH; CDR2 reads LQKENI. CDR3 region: CASSPQGQGGEQYF. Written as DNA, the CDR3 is TGTGCCAGCTCACCACAGGGACAGGGGGGCGAGCAGTACTTC.

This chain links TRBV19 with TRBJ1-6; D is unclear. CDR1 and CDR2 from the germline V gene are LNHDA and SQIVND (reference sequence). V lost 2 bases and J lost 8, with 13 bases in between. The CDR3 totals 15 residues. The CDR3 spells CASSISGSKHSPLHF. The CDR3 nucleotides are TGTGCCAGTAGTATATCGGGGTCTAAGCATTCACCCCTCCACTTT.

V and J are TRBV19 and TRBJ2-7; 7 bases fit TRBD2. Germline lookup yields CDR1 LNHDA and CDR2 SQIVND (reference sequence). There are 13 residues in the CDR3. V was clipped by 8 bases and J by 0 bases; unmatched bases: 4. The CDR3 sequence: CASASGRSYEQYF. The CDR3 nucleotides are TGTGCCAGTGCTAGCGGCCGCTCCTACGAGCAGTACTTC.

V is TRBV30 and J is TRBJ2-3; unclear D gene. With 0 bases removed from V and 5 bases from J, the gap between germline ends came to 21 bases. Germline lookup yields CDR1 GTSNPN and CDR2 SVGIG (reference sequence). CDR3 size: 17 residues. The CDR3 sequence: CAWSVRARAKRLDTQYF. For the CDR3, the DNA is TGTGCCTGGAGTGTACGAGCCCGGGCAAAAAGGCTAGATACGCAGTATTTT.

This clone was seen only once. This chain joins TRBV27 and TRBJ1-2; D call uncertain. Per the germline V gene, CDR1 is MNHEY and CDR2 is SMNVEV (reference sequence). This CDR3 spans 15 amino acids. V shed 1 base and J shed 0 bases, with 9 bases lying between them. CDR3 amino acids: CASSLFRGTNYGYTF. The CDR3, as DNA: TGTGCCAGCAGTTTATTTCGGGGAACTAACTATGGCTACACCTTC.

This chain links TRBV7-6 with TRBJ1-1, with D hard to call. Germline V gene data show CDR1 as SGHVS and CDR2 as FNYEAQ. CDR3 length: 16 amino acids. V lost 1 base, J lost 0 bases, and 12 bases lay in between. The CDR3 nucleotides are TGTGCCAGCAGCTTAGATATTCCAGGTGTGAACACTGAAGCTTTCTTT. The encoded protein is CASSLDIPGVNTEAFF.